This T cell receptor (beta chain) was obtained from a study of blood T cell repertoires in COVID-19. Participant-reported clinical history was the basis for cohort assignment. For recovered donors of Cohort 3, there were two negative PCRs, clearance, or symptom resolution. This CDR3 comprises 13 residues. The trim removed 3 bases at V and 2 bases at J, leaving 3 bases unmatched. Germline-derived CDR1 and CDR2 are DFQATT and SNEGSKA (reference sequence). TCRdb's table, derived via immunoSEQ multiplex PCR, lists solely in-frame clones and lacks some. The sample contains 350,000 to 400,000 clones, 89% of which appear only once.

The chain joins TRBV20-1 to TRBJ1-2; TRBD1 matches 7 bases. Material for sequencing was PBMCs or T cells enriched from blood (not recorded which). This sequence originates from a woman aged 30 to 39 who had recovered from COVID-19. The CDR3 DNA reads as TGCAGTGCTAGTTTGACAGGGAACTATGGCTACACCTTC. Translated: CSASLTGNYGYTF.